The 10 T cell receptor beta chains listed next were all sequenced from one sample in a study of blood T cell repertoires in COVID-19. Clones were sequenced by immunoSEQ multiplex PCR, and TCRdb holds only the in-frame ones, with some missing. The repertoire includes some 200,000 clones, roughly 76% of them detected once, and 9.5% to 15% sits in the top ten. The sequencing input was peripheral blood. The receptors here all came from a woman older than 75 with COVID-19, enrolled during active disease.

The CDR3 region is CSVMKQGRTEAFF. The CDR3 bases are TGCAGCGTTATGAAACAGGGTAGGACTGAAGCTTTCTTT. The chain recombines TRBV29-1 with TRBJ1-1; possible D gene TRBD1, 6 bases. V was cut by 5 bases and J by 5 bases, with 15 bases left in between. CDR1 is SQVTM and CDR2 is ANQGSEA in the germline V gene. The CDR3 is 13 amino acids.

This chain uses TRBV4-1 with TRBJ2-7; a weak D match, TRBD1 (8 bases). Germline CDR1 MGHRA, CDR2 YSYEKL. The CDR3 has 16 amino acids. V was trimmed by 0 bases and J by 3 bases, leaving 15 bases between them. Here the CDR3 DNA reads TGCGCCAGCAGCCAAGAACAGGGGGGGACAGGCTACGAGCAGTACTTC. It codes for CASSQEQGGTGYEQYF.

The CDR3 DNA sequence: TGTGCCAGCAAACCCGACCGGGCGGGGGATGAAAAACTGTTTTTT. Its protein product is CASKPDRAGDEKLFF. J is TRBJ1-4 and V is TRBV6-6, with a weak D call TRBD1 (5 bases). Germline-derived CDR1 and CDR2 are MNHNY and SVGAGI (reference sequence). Trimming pared 7 bases from V and 6 bases from J, leaving 18 bases between. The CDR3 consists of 15 residues.

The rearrangement links TRBV7-9 to TRBJ2-1; 8 bases are a match to TRBD2. V was pared by 1 base and J by 2 bases, with 13 bases of the junction left unmatched. This CDR3 has 19 amino acids. In germline, CDR1 is SEHNR, CDR2 FQNEAQ (reference sequence). The CDR3 nucleotides read TGTGCCAGCAGCTTAGTTGGGGTAGGCGGGGGGAGGACCTACAATGAGCAGTTCTTC. It translates to CASSLVGVGGGRTYNEQFF.

The CDR3 region is CSASLGETQYF. CDR3 nucleotides: TGCAGTGCTAGTCTCGGTGAGACCCAGTACTTC. The V call is TRBV20-1, the J call TRBJ2-5; D call uncertain. This CDR3 has 11 residues. Trimming cost V 3 bases and J 5 bases, with 7 bases left between them. Germline CDR1 DFQATT, CDR2 SNEGSKA (reference sequence).

The CDR3: CATSDAREGPNHGYEQYF. The CDR3 DNA is TGTGCCACCAGCGATGCCCGGGAGGGACCAAATCATGGTTACGAGCAGTACTTC. The chain joins TRBV24-1 to TRBJ2-7, with 8 bases lining up with TRBD2. The CDR3 extends over 18 amino acids. Losses at the gene ends were 7 bases for V and 4 bases for J; bases not matched to a gene: 20. Germline V gene data show CDR1 as KGHDR and CDR2 as SFDVKD.

The chain couples TRBV12-5 to TRBJ2-2; the D gene is possibly TRBD1 (5 bases). The CDR3 is made up of 17 amino acids. Germline V CDR1 and CDR2: LGHNT, FRNRAP. V lost 0 bases and J 2 bases, leaving 13 bases between the germline ends. This CDR3 is CASGLVRNRINTGELFF. In nucleotides, the CDR3 is TGTGCTAGTGGTTTGGTAAGGAACAGGATTAACACCGGGGAGCTGTTTTTT.

This chain connects TRBV6-1 to TRBJ2-7; D unclear. The germline gives CDR1 MNHNS, CDR2 SASEGT. The CDR3 spans 15 residues. Trimming stripped 0 bases from V and 2 bases from J, with 11 bases between. The CDR3 DNA is TGTGCCAGCAGTGAAGCGGATCCTAGAACCTACGAGCAGTACTTC. This encodes CASSEADPRTYEQYF.

This chain joins TRBV12-5 and TRBJ1-1, with D perhaps TRBD1 (6 bases). The CDR3 runs 15 residues. Trimming left V 3 bases short and J 4 bases short, with 15 bases between. The V gene's germline CDR1 is LGHNT and CDR2 FRNRAP. CDR3 amino acids: CASGLPRGGATEAFF. CDR3 DNA: TGTGCTAGTGGTTTACCTCGGGGGGGGGCCACTGAAGCTTTCTTT.

The chain carries TRBV28 and TRBJ1-5, with a tentative D call TRBD1 (6 bases). Germline values: CDR1 MDHEN, CDR2 SYDVKM. V lost 6 bases, J lost 5 bases, and 14 bases lay in between. CDR3 length: 14 residues. The CDR3 loop is CASRKQGFYQPQHF. In DNA form, the CDR3 reads TGTGCCAGCAGGAAACAGGGTTTTTATCAGCCCCAGCATTTT. The full variable domain, in which reference TRBV28 and TRBJ1-5 provide the parts outside the CDR3, is DVKVTQSSRYLVKRTGEKVFLECVQDMDHENMFWYRQDPGLGLRLIYFSYDVKMKEKGDIPEGYSVSREKKERFSLILESASTNQTSMYLCASRKQGFYQPQHFGDGTRLSIL.